This T cell receptor beta chain was sequenced in a study of early T cells in non-severe SARS-CoV-2 infection. At the level of the study: Bulk RNA from unsorted whole blood was sequenced; chains were unpaired.

Study findings and constraints: VDJdb matching skewed toward anti-spike CD8 responses, missing private and CD4 specificities.

Separate cDNA molecules each had unique molecular identifiers attached to them. MiXCR was run by TCRdb on the 5' RACE reads, yielding one entry per CDR3 protein. The table has 50,000 or so distinct CDR3 sequences, about 12% seen once; the top ten hold about 8.9%. This clonotype turned up a few times. What it binds is not known. Sequences were obtained from whole blood. The sequence was collected from an adult who was a healthcare worker with PCR-confirmed SARS-CoV-2 infection or an uninfected control (not recorded which).

In nucleotides, the CDR3 is TGTGCCACCTGGGGGGCAGCCCCGAACACTGAAGCTTTCTTT. It specifies CATWGAAPNTEAFF. J is TRBJ1-1 and V is TRBV5-4, with a tentative D call TRBD1 (6 bases). Germline CDR1 is SGHNT and CDR2 is YYREEE (reference sequence). Deletions cut 9 bases from V and 1 base from J, with 16 bases between. There are 14 residues in the CDR3.